This T cell receptor beta chain emerged from a study of response to subunit inactivated influenza vaccine. The germline V and J ends were trimmed by 2 bases and 7 bases, with 13 bases remaining between them. The CDR3 length is 14 residues. The germline V gene encodes CDR1 SNHLY and CDR2 FYNNEI. TCRdb re-analysed the RT-PCR reads in MiXCR, keeping a single row per CDR3 protein. The repertoire consists of about 800,000 distinct CDR3 sequences, with around 21% occurring once and the leading ten covering about 9.4%. This clonotype was found a few times. The source of this sequence is a man aged 50 to 60 who received an inactivated influenza vaccine. The genes are TRBV2 and TRBJ2-3; D perhaps matches TRBD2 (5 bases). Sequenced material: PBMCs from blood, taken about 5 days after vaccination. The CDR3 DNA sequence: TGTGCCAGCAGTGAAAACCCTCGGACTTATACGCAGTATTTT. This gives the protein CASSENPRTYTQYF.